This TCR beta chain was sequenced for a study of regulatory T cells in long-lasting Graves disease. Study-level findings and limits: Owing to a sample size that was small, accuracy may have been reduced. Persistent Graves' patients had lower TCR diversity than newly diagnosed ones.

The time point here: persistent/refractory GD, antithyroid drugs over 5 years with positive TRAb. Researchers made the TCR library from RNA that was extracted from PBMCs. The germline V gene has CDR1 MDHEN and CDR2 SYDVKM. The CDR3 extends over 14 amino acids. The V and J ends lost 0 bases and 6 bases respectively, with 11 bases between them. Assembly of TCR beta libraries relied on iRepertoire HTBI primers together with Arm-PCR of CDR3 regions. Via MiXCR, TCRdb re-called the multiplex PCR reads, giving one row per CDR3 protein. This table holds hundreds of thousands of distinct CDR3 sequences, 25% to 35% found once. This clonotype came up many times. Its antigen is not identified.

Sequenced here: peripheral blood mononuclear cells (PBMCs), sampled when the disease was refractory, from a patient treated with antithyroid drugs. V and J are TRBV28 and TRBJ1-1, with D possibly being TRBD1 (6 bases). This receptor was identified in a female donor with Graves disease. CDR3 in amino acids: CASSLWGANSEAFF. In DNA, the CDR3 is TGTGCCAGCAGTTTATGGGGGGCGAATTCTGAAGCTTTCTTT.